The clone carrying this TCR beta chain came up many times. Germline lookup yields CDR1 SGHDT and CDR2 YYEEEE. The CDR3 contains 12 residues. Deletions cut 4 bases from V and 5 bases from J, with 10 bases between. Ahead of thyroid surgery, no patient had received treatment of any kind. This sample stems from a study of metastatic and nonmetastatic thyroid tumors. Original analysis: Clinicopathological groups of papillary thyroid cancer showed CDR3 differences that were used to build a distant-metastasis classifier. TCRdb redid the clone calls on the PCR reads using MiXCR. These V and J calls rely on TCRdb rather than the paper's analysis. Of just under 60,000 clones in the sample, around 15% were seen once.

V and J are TRBV5-6 and TRBJ2-7; tentatively, D is TRBD1 (6 bases). The TCR comes from a male donor with papillary thyroid cancer or a benign thyroid nodule (not recorded which). Some clones in this sample may be carry-over from other donors' samples. Sequenced sample: blood. The CDR3 bases are TGTGCCAGCAGCGCACAGGGCCACGAGCAGTACTTC. Residues: CASSAQGHEQYF.